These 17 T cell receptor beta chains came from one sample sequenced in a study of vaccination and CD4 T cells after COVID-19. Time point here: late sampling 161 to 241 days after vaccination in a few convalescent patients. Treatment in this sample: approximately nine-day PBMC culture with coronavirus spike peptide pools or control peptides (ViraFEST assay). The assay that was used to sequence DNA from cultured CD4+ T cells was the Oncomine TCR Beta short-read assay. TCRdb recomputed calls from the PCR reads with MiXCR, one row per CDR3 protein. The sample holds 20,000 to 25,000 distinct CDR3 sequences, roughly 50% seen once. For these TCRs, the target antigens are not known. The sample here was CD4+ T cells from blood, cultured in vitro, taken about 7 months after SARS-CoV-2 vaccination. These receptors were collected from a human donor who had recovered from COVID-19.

The CDR3 here is CASSPDRGPGYTF. The CDR3 DNA follows: TGTGCCAGCAGCCCAGACAGGGGGCCTGGCTACACCTTC. The chain joins TRBV11-2 to TRBJ1-2; 10 positions agree with TRBD1. From germline, CDR1 is SGHAT and CDR2 FQNNGV. Germline trimming cut 5 bases from V and 7 bases from J; bases unmatched to any gene: 4. The CDR3 consists of 13 residues.

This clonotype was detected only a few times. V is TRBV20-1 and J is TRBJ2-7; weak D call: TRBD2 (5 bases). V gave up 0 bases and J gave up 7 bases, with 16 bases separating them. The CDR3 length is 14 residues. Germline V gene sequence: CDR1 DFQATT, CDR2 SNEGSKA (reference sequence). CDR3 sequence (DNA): TGCAGTGCTAGAGATCCGTGGGCTACTAGTGAGCAGTACTTC. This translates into CSARDPWATSEQYF.

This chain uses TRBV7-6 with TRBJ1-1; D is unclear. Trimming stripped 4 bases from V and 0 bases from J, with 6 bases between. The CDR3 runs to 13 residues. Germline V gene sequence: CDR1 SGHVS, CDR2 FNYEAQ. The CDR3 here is CASSSGMNTEAFF. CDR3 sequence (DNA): TGTGCCAGCAGCTCTGGAATGAACACTGAAGCTTTCTTT. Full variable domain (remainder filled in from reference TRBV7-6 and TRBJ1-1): GAGVSQSPRYKVTKRGQDVALRCDPISGHVSLYWYRQALGQGPEFLTYFNYEAQQDKSGLPNDRFSAERPEGSISTLTIQRTEQRDSAMYRCASSSGMNTEAFFGQGTRLTVV.

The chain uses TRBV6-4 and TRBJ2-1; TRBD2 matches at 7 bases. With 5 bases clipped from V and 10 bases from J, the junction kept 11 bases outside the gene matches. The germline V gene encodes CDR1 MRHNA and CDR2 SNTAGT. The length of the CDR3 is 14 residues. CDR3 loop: CASSYWLGEGEQFF. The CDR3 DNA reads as TGTGCCAGCAGTTACTGGTTAGGGGAGGGAGAGCAGTTCTTC.

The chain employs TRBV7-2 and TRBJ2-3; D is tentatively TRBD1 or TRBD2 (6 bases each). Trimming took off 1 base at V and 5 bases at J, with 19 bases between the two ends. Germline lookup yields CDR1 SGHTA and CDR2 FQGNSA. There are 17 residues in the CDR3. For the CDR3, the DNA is TGTGCCAGCAGCTTAGTCTTAGGGGGGCCGAAGGTAGATACGCAGTATTTT. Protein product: CASSLVLGGPKVDTQYF. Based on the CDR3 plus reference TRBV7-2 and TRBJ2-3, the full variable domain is GAGVSQSPSNKVTEKGKDVELRCDPISGHTALYWYRQSLGQGLEFLIYFQGNSAPDKSGLPSDRFSAERTGGSVSTLTIQRTQQEDSAVYLCASSLVLGGPKVDTQYFGPGTRLTVL.

CDR3 nucleotide sequence: TGTGCCAGCAGCCCCGGGGGGGGCTTGGAAGCGGAGACCCAGTACTTC. Protein product: CASSPGGGLEAETQYF. The V gene is TRBV7-2, the J gene TRBJ2-5; TRBD2 agrees at 8 bases. The CDR3 consists of 16 residues. Germline loops: CDR1 SGHTA, CDR2 FQGNSA. The J segment lost 5 bases and the V segment lost 5 bases, leaving 13 bases of the junction unmatched.

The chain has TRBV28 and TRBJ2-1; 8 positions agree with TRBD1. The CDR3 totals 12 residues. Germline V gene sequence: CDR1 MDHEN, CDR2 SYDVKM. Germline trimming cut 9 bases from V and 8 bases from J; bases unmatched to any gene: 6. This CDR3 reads CARTTGADEQFF. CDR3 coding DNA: TGTGCCAGAACGACAGGGGCCGATGAGCAGTTCTTC.

CDR3 in DNA: TGTGCCAGCAGCTTGGTGGCGAACACTGAAGCTTTCTTT. It encodes CASSLVANTEAFF. V and J are TRBV5-4 and TRBJ1-1; D is uncertain. Looked up from germline, CDR1 is SGHNT and CDR2 is YYREEE (reference sequence). V shed 0 bases and J shed 1 base, with 4 bases lying between them. This CDR3 has 13 amino acids.

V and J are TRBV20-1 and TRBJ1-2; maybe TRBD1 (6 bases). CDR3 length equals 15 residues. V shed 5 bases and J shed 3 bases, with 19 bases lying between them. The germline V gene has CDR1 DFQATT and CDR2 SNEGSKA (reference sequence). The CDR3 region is CSAGGGLTGYYGYTF. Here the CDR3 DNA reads TGCAGTGCTGGGGGGGGTTTGACAGGTTACTATGGCTACACCTTC.

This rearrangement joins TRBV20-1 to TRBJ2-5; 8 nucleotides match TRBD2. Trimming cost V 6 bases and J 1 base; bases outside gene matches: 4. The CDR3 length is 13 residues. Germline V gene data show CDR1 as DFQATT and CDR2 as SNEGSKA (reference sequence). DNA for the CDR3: TGCAGTGCCCCACTAGCGGCCCAAGAGACCCAGTACTTC. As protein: CSAPLAAQETQYF.

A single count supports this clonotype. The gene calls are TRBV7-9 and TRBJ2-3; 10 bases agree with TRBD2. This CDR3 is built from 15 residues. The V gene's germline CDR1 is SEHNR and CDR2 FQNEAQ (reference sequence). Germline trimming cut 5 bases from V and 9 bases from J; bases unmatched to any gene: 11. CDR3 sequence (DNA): TGTGCCAGCAGCCCCGCCGGGACTAGCGAAAGAACGCAGTATTTT. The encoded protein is CASSPAGTSERTQYF.

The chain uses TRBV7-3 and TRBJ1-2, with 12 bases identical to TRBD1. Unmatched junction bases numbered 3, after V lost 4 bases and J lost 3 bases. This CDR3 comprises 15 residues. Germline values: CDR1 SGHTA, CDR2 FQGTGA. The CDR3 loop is CASSSGTGGDYGYTF. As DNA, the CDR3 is TGTGCCAGCAGCTCCGGGACAGGGGGCGACTATGGCTACACCTTC.

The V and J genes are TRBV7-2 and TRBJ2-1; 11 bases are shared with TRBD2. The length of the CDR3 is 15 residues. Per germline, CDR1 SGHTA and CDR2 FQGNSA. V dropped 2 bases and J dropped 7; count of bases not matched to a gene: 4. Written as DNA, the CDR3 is TGTGCCAGCAGCTTACTACTAGCGGGAGCAAATGAGCAGTTCTTC. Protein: CASSLLLAGANEQFF.

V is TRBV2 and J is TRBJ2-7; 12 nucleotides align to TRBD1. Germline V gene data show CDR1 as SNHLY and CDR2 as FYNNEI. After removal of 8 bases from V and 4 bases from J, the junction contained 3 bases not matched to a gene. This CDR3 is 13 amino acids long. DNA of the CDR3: TGTGCCAGCGGGACAGGGGGCGGTTACGAGCAGTACTTC. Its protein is CASGTGGGYEQYF. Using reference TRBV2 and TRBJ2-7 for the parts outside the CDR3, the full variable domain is EPEVTQTPSHQVTQMGQEVILRCVPISNHLYFYWYRQILGQKVEFLVSFYNNEISEKSEIFDDQFSVERPDGSNFTLKIRSTKLEDSAMYFCASGTGGGYEQYFGPGTRLTVT.

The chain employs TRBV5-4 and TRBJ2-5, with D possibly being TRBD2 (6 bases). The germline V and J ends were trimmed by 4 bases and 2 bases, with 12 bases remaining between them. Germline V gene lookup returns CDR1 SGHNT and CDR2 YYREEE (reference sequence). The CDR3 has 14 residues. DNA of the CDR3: TGTGCCAGCAGCCGGGACTTACAACAAGAGACCCAGTACTTC. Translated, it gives CASSRDLQQETQYF.

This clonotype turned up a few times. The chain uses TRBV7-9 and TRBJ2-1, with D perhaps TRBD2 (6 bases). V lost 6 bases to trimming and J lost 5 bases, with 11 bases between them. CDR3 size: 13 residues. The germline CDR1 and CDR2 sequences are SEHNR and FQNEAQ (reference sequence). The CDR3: CASSSSGHNEQFF. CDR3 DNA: TGTGCCAGCAGTTCCAGCGGGCACAATGAGCAGTTCTTC.

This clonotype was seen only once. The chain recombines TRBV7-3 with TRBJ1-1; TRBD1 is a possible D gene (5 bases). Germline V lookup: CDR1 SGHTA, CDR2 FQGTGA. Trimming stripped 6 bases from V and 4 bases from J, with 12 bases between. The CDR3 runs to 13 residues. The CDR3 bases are TGTGCCAGCAGGGGGGGAGGAGGCACTGAAGCTTTCTTT. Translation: CASRGGGGTEAFF.